This TCR beta chain was identified in a study of blood T cell repertoires in COVID-19. Study-wide background: The United States, Italy and Spain provided the acute and convalescent COVID-19 samples. Sample material is recorded as cDNA or gDNA derived from T cells, B-cell-depleted T cells, or PBMCs.

Original processing notes: The assay estimated nucleated cells by amplifying reference gene primers. The data were produced by immunoSEQ multiplex PCR, yet TCRdb's version contains in-frame clones alone and is incomplete. That table gives V, J and clone size, and the DNA gave D and trimming. Among about 89,000 clones listed, 72% were seen once. The CDR3 loop spans 17 amino acids. V lost 4 bases to trimming and J lost 1 base, with 19 bases between them. Looked up from germline, CDR1 is LGHNA and CDR2 is YSLEER. This sequence originates from a woman of 80 years or more with acute or convalescent COVID-19. The sequencing sample was made of peripheral blood. This sequence joins TRBV4-3 and TRBJ1-2; maybe TRBD1 (6 bases). The CDR3 loop is CASSLEFGTQINYGYTF. The DNA of the CDR3 is TGCGCCAGCAGCCTCGAGTTCGGGACACAAATTAACTATGGCTACACCTTC.